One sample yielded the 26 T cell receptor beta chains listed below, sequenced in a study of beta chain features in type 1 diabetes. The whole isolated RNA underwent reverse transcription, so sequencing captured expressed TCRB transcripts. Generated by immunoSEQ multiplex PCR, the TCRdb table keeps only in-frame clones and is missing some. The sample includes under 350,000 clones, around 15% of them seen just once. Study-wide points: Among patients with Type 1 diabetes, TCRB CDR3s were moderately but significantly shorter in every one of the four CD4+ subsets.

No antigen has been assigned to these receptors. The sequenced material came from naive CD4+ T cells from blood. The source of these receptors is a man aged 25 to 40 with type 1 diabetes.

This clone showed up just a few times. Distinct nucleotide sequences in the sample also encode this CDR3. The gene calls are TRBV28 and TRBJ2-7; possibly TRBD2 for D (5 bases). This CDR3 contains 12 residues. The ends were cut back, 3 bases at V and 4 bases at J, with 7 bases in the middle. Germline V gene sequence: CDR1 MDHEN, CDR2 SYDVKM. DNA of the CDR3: TGTGCCAGCAGTTTCGGGGTTTACGAGCAGTACTTC. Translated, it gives CASSFGVYEQYF.

CDR3 sequence: CAISESMTSLKQYF. The CDR3 DNA reads TGTGCCATCAGTGAGTCTATGACTAGCTTAAAGCAGTACTTC. This chain connects TRBV10-3 to TRBJ2-7; 7 bases align to TRBD2. Germline V gene sequence: CDR1 ENHRY, CDR2 SYGVKD. The CDR3 sequence is 14 residues long. The J segment lost 8 bases and the V segment lost 0 bases, leaving 7 bases of the junction unmatched.

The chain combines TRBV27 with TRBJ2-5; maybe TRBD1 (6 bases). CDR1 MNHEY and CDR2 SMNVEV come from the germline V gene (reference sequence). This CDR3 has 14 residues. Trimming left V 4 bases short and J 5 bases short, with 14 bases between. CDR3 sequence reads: CASSSAGAGETQYF. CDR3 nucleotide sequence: TGTGCCAGCAGTTCCGCAGGGGCGGGCGAGACCCAGTACTTC.

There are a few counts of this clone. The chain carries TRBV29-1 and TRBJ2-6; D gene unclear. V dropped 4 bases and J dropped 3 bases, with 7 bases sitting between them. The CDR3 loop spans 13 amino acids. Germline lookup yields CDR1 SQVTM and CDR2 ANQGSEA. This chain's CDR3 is CSVVSSGANVLTF. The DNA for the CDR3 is TGCAGCGTTGTGTCTAGTGGGGCCAACGTCCTGACTTTC.

CDR3 nucleotide sequence: TGTGCCAGCTCCCTAAGGGAGGATTACGAGCAGTACTTC. Translating it yields CASSLREDYEQYF. V and J are TRBV18 and TRBJ2-7; D is possibly TRBD2 (6 bases). This CDR3 is built from 13 residues. Trimming shortened V by 6 bases and J by 4 bases, and 13 bases separated the two germline ends. Germline lookup yields CDR1 KGHSH and CDR2 LQKENI. Together with reference TRBV18 and TRBJ2-7, the CDR3 gives the full variable domain: NAGVMQNPRHLVRRRGQEARLRCSPMKGHSHVYWYRQLPEEGLKFMVYLQKENIIDESGMPKERFSAEFPKEGPSILRIQQVVRGDSAAYFCASSLREDYEQYFGPGTRLTVT.

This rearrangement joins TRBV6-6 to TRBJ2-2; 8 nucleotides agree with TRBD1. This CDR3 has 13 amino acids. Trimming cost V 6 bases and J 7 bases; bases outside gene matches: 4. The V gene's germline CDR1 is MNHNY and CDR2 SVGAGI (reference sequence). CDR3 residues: CASSHGTGGELFF. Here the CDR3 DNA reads TGTGCCAGCAGCCATGGGACAGGCGGGGAGCTGTTTTTT.

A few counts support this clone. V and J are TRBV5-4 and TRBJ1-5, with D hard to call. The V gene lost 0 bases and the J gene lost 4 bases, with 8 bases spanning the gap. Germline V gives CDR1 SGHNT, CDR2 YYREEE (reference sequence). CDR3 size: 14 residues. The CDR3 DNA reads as TGTGCCAGCAGCTTGGCCGGGGTAAATCAGCCCCAGCATTTT. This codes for CASSLAGVNQPQHF.

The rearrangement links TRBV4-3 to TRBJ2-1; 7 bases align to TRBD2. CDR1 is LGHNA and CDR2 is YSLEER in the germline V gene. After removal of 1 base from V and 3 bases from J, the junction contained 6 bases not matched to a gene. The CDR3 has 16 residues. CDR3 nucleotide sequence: TGCGCCAGCAGCCAAGGGGCTAGCGGACTCTACAATGAGCAGTTCTTC. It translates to CASSQGASGLYNEQFF.

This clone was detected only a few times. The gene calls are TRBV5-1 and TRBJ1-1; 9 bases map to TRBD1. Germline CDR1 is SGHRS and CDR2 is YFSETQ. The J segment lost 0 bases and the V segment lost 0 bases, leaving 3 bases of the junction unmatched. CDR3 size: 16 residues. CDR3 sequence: CASSLVGTGMNTEAFF. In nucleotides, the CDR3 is TGCGCCAGCAGCTTGGTGGGGACAGGGATGAACACTGAAGCTTTCTTT.

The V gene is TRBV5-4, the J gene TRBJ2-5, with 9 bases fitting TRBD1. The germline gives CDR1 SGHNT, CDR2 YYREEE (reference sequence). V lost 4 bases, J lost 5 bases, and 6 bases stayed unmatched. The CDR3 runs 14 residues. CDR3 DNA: TGTGCCAGCAGCCCGAGGGACAGGGCGGAGACCCAGTACTTC. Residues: CASSPRDRAETQYF.

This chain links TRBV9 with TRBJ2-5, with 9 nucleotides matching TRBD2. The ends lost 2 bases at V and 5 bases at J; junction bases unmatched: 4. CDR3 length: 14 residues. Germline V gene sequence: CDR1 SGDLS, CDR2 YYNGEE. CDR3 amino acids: CASSVGREGETQYF. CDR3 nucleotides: TGTGCCAGCAGCGTCGGGCGGGAGGGTGAGACCCAGTACTTC.

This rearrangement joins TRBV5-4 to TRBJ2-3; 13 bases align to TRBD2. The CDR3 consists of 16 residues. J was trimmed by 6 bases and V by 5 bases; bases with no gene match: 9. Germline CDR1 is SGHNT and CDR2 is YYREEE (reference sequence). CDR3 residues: CASRQRLAGGMDTQYF. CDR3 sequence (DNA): TGTGCCAGCAGGCAACGACTAGCGGGAGGCATGGATACGCAGTATTTT.

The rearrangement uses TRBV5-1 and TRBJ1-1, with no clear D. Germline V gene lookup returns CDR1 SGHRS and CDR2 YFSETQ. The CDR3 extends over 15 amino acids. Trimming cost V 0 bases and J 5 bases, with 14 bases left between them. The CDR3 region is CASSLDAAVGTEAFF. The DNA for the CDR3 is TGCGCCAGCAGCTTGGACGCGGCTGTCGGGACTGAAGCTTTCTTT.

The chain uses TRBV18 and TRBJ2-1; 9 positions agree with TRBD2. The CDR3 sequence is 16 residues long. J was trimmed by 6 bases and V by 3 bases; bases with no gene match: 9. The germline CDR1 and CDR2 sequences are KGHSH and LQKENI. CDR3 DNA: TGTGCCAGCTCACCCCCCGGGAGCGGGAGGCTCAATGAGCAGTTCTTC. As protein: CASSPPGSGRLNEQFF.

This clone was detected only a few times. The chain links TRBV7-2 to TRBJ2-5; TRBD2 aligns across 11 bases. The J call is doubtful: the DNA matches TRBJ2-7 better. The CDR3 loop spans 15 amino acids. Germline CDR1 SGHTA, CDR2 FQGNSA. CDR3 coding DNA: TGTGCCAGCAGCTTAGGACTAGCGGGAAGGGTCGAGCAGTACTTC. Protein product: CASSLGLAGRVEQYF.

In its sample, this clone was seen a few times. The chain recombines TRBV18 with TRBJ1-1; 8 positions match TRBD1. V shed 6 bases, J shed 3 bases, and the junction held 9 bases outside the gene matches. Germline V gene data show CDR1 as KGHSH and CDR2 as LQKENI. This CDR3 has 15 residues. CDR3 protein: CASSPTPGQDTEAFF. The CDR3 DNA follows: TGTGCCAGCTCCCCTACGCCGGGACAGGACACTGAAGCTTTCTTT.

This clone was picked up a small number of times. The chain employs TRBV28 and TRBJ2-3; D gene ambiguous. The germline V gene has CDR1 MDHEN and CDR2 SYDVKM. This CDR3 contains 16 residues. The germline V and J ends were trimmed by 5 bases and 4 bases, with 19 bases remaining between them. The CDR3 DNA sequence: TGTGCCAGCAGTCCCCCGACGGCAGGATCGGCAGATACGCAGTATTTT. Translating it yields CASSPPTAGSADTQYF.

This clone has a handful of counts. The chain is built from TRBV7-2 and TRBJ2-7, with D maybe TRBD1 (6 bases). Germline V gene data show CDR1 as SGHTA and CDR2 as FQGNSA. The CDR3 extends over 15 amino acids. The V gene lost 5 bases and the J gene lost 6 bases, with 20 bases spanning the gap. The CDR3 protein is CASSPDRAAKLEQYF. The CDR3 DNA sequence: TGTGCCAGCAGCCCGGACAGAGCGGCTAAGCTCGAGCAGTACTTC.

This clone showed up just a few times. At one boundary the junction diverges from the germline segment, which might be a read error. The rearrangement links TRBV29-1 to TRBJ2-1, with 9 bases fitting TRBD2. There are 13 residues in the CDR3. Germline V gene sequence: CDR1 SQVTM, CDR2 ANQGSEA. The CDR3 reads CSGREGPYYEQFF. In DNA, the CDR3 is TGCAGCGGGCGGGAGGGCCCCTACTATGAGCAGTTCTTC.

CDR3 sequence: CASSPESGARDEQFF. The CDR3 DNA reads TGTGCCAGCTCACCCGAATCAGGGGCTCGGGATGAGCAGTTCTTC. The V gene is TRBV18, the J gene TRBJ2-1; the D gene is possibly TRBD1 (6 bases). Germline loops: CDR1 KGHSH, CDR2 LQKENI. Trimming shortened V by 3 bases and J by 8 bases, and 17 bases separated the two germline ends. CDR3 length: 15 amino acids. The variable domain in full, with the rest retrieved from reference TRBV18 and TRBJ2-1, is NAGVMQNPRHLVRRRGQEARLRCSPMKGHSHVYWYRQLPEEGLKFMVYLQKENIIDESGMPKERFSAEFPKEGPSILRIQQVVRGDSAAYFCASSPESGARDEQFFGPGTRLTVL.

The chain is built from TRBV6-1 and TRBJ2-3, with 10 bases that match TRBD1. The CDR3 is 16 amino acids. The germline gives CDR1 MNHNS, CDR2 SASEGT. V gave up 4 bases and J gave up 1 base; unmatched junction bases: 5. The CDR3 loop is CASSGTGTGGTDTQYF. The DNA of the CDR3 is TGTGCCAGCAGTGGCACCGGGACAGGGGGCACAGATACGCAGTATTTT.

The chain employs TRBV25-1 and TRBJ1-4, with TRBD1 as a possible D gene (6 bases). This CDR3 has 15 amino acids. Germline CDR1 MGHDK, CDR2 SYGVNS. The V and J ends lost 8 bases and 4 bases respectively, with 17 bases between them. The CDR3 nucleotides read TGTGCCAGCGCAGACTGGACAGCCGATAATGAAAAACTGTTTTTT. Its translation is CASADWTADNEKLFF.

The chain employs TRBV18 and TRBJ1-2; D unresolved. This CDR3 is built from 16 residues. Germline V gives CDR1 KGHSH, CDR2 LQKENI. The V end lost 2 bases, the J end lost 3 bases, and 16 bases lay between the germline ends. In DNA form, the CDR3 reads TGTGCCAGCTCACCAAATGGGGAGGACCCGGACTATGGCTACACCTTC. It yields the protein CASSPNGEDPDYGYTF.

The CDR3 reads CASSPPTGLMNTEAFF. The CDR3 bases are TGTGCCAGCTCACCACCAACGGGACTTATGAACACTGAAGCTTTCTTT. V is TRBV18 and J is TRBJ1-1; maybe TRBD1 (5 bases). V dropped 0 bases and J dropped 0 bases, with 11 bases sitting between them. The CDR3 extends over 16 amino acids. CDR1 is KGHSH and CDR2 is LQKENI in the germline V gene. The variable domain in full, completed from reference TRBV18 and TRBJ1-1, reads NAGVMQNPRHLVRRRGQEARLRCSPMKGHSHVYWYRQLPEEGLKFMVYLQKENIIDESGMPKERFSAEFPKEGPSILRIQQVVRGDSAAYFCASSPPTGLMNTEAFFGQGTRLTVV.

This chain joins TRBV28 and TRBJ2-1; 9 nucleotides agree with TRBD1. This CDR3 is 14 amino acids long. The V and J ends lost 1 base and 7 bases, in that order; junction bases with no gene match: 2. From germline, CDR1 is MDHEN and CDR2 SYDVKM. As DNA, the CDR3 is TGTGCCAGCAGTTTATTGGGGACAGGGAATGAGCAGTTCTTC. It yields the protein CASSLLGTGNEQFF.

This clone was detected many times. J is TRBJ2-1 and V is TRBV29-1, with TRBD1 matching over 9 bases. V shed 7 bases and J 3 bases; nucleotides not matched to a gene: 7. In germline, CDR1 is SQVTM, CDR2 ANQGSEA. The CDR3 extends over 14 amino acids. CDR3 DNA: TGCAGCGCCGACCGGGACAGGGACTACAATGAGCAGTTCTTC. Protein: CSADRDRDYNEQFF.